The 6 T cell receptor beta chains reported below all come from one sample, sequenced in a study of T-cell reconstitution after alpha-beta-depleted transplantation in children. TCRbeta library preparation incorporated unique molecular identifiers. TCRdb used MiXCR to reprocess the PCR reads, holding one entry per CDR3 protein. The data show just over 950,000 distinct CDR3 sequences, 25% to 30% seen once. The sample consisted of PBMCs, mostly from graft donor cells, taken 360 days after TCRalphabeta/CD19-depleted stem cell transplant. Every receptor here comes from a boy under two years old who had a stem cell transplant for SCID, so the T cells may come from the graft donor.

This clonotype has more than one count but fewer than ten. The gene calls are TRBV5-5 and TRBJ1-1; TRBD1 is a possible D gene (5 bases). CDR3 length equals 17 residues. Trimming shortened V by 0 bases and J by 3 bases, and 18 bases separated the two germline ends. In germline, CDR1 is SGHKS, CDR2 YYEKEE (reference sequence). CDR3 sequence reads: CASSLAFISRGYTEAFF. CDR3 DNA: TGTGCCAGCAGCTTGGCCTTTATTTCAAGGGGATACACTGAAGCTTTCTTT.

This clonotype has a handful of counts. The rearrangement links TRBV20-1 to TRBJ2-7; maybe TRBD1 (6 bases). The V gene lost 6 bases and the J gene lost 1 base, with 28 bases spanning the gap. The CDR3 is 18 amino acids. The germline gives CDR1 DFQATT, CDR2 SNEGSKA (reference sequence). The CDR3 DNA follows: TGCAGTGCCCAGTCCCCCTCGTCTCAGGGGATTCGGTCCTACGAGCAGTACTTC. Translated, it gives CSAQSPSSQGIRSYEQYF.

This clonotype was seen only a few times. This chain links TRBV6-5 with TRBJ2-5; D is unclear. With 4 bases removed from V and 5 bases from J, the gap between germline ends came to 11 bases. The length of the CDR3 is 13 residues. Germline CDR1 MNHEY, CDR2 SVGAGI. The CDR3 spells CASSSKGLETQYF. The CDR3 DNA reads as TGTGCCAGCAGTTCCAAAGGTCTTGAGACCCAGTACTTC.

The chain links TRBV25-1 to TRBJ2-2; possible D gene TRBD1, 6 bases. The CDR3 has 16 residues. Trimming cost V 4 bases and J 0 bases, with 12 bases left between them. CDR1 and CDR2 from the germline V gene are MGHDK and SYGVNS. CDR3 in DNA: TGTGCCAGCAGTGCCCAGGACAGACCGAACACCGGGGAGCTGTTTTTT. This translates into CASSAQDRPNTGELFF.

This clonotype was found many times. The chain employs TRBV12-3 or TRBV12-4 and TRBJ2-1, with 8 bases aligning to TRBD1. The CDR3 consists of 14 residues. The V segment lost 4 bases and the J segment 7 bases; nucleotides outside the gene matches: 6. CDR3 protein: CASSYRDRGNEQFF. The CDR3 nucleotides are TGTGCCAGCAGTTATCGAGACAGGGGAAATGAGCAGTTCTTC.

The V call is TRBV6-6, the J call TRBJ2-2, with D possibly being TRBD2 (6 bases). Trimming took 7 bases from V and 13 from J, leaving 19 bases between them. The CDR3 has 13 amino acids. Germline loops: CDR1 MNHNY, CDR2 SVGAGI (reference sequence). DNA for the CDR3: TGTGCCAGCACGGCGGGGTCCGCGTTAGGGCTGTTTTTT. Its protein is CASTAGSALGLFF.